The present TCR beta chain was sequenced within a study of cytomegalovirus exposure and HLA in healthy donors. Overall study results and limits: Associated with cytomegalovirus, according to the listing, were 150 to 200 TCR beta chains. Three of the chains that were CMV-associated were confirmed in vitro to be specific for CMV antigens.

PCR was performed using 60 Vbeta and 13 Jbeta primers. Sequencing was performed with immunoSEQ multiplex PCR; in TCRdb, only in-frame clones are kept and a portion is missing. The data show around 110,000 clones, about 69% seen once. A word on this clone: Its antigen is not identified.

With 1 base clipped from V and 5 bases from J, the junction kept 7 bases outside the gene matches. Germline lookup yields CDR1 MDHEN and CDR2 SYDVKM. The CDR3 has 16 residues. V and J are TRBV28 and TRBJ2-2, with 7 bases fitting TRBD2. Sequencing was done on a sample of PBMCs. This TCR derives from a woman between 18 and 29 years old in good health and CMV-seronegative. For the CDR3, the DNA is TGTGCCAGCAGTTTATATCGGCGGGGGAATACCGGGGAGCTGTTTTTT. It is translated as CASSLYRRGNTGELFF.